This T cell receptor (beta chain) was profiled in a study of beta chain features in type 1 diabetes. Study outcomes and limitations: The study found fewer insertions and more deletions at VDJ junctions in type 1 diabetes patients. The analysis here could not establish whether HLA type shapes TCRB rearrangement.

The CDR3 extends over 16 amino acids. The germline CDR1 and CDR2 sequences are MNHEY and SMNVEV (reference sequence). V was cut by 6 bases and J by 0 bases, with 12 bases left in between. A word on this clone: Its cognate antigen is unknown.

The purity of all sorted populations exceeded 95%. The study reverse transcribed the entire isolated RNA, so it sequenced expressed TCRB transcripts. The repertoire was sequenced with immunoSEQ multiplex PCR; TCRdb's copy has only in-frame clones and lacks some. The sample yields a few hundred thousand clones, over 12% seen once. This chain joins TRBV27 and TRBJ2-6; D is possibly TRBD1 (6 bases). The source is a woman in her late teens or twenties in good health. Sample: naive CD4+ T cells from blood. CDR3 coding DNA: TGTGCCAGCAGATTCGGACAGCCCTCTGGGGCCAACGTCCTGACTTTC. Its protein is CASRFGQPSGANVLTF.